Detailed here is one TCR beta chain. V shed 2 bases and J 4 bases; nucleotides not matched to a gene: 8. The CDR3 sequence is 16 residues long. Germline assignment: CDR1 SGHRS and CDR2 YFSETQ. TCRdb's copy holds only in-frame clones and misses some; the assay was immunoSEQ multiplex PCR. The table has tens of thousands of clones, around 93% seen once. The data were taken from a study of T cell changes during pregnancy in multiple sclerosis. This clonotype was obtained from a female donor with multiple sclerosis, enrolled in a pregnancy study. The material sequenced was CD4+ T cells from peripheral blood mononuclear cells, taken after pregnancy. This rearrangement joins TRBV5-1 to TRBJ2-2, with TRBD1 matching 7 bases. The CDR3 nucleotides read TGCGCCAGCAGCTTCGGACAGGCCGGAACCACCGGGGAGCTGTTTTTT. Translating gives CASSFGQAGTTGELFF.